These 12 T cell receptor beta chains originate from one sample sequenced in a study of blood T cell repertoires in COVID-19. This table comes from immunoSEQ multiplex PCR, and its TCRdb copy is limited to in-frame clones, with some not included. The sample records about 200,000 clones, 70% to 90% being singletons. The sequenced sample was peripheral blood. The receptors here all came from a man in his 60s with acute or convalescent COVID-19.

In nucleotides, the CDR3 is TGTGCCAGCAGCTTAACTGCTACCCTCTCTGGGGCCAACGTCCTGACTTTC. Encoded protein: CASSLTATLSGANVLTF. This sequence joins TRBV7-3 and TRBJ2-6, with D unclear. The germline V gene encodes CDR1 SGHTA and CDR2 FQGTGA. V gave up 0 bases and J gave up 0 bases, with 9 bases separating them. The CDR3 totals 17 residues.

V and J are TRBV7-2 and TRBJ1-1, with TRBD1 as a possible D gene (6 bases). The V gene's germline CDR1 is SGHTA and CDR2 FQGNSA. The CDR3 has 15 residues. Trimming cost V 1 base and J 1 base, with 10 bases left between them. CDR3 region: CASSLDYRENTEAFF. The CDR3 DNA reads as TGTGCCAGCAGCTTAGACTACAGGGAGAACACTGAAGCTTTCTTT.

This clone was found once. This sequence joins TRBV30 and TRBJ1-3, with 12 bases identical to TRBD1. This CDR3 is built from 15 residues. In germline, CDR1 is GTSNPN, CDR2 SVGIG (reference sequence). The V gene end was trimmed by 5 bases and the J gene end by 11 bases; junction bases not matched to a gene: 13. This CDR3 is CAWHPGQGAPGAIYF. The CDR3 region has the DNA TGTGCCTGGCATCCGGGACAGGGGGCCCCAGGGGCCATATATTTT.

The chain is built from TRBV28 and TRBJ2-1; 10 bases align to TRBD2. The CDR3 loop spans 15 amino acids. V shed 7 bases and J 3 bases; nucleotides not matched to a gene: 6. CDR1 MDHEN and CDR2 SYDVKM come from the germline V gene. The CDR3 region has the DNA TGTGCCAGCATCTCACTAGCGGGGAGCTACAATGAGCAGTTCTTC. As protein: CASISLAGSYNEQFF.

This sequence joins TRBV9 and TRBJ2-1; 10 nucleotides agree with TRBD2. Germline V CDR1 and CDR2: SGDLS, YYNGEE. This CDR3 comprises 17 residues. V lost 0 bases to trimming and J lost 6 bases; unmatched junction nucleotides: 9. This chain's CDR3 is CASSVATGIAGGNEQFF. In nucleotides, the CDR3 is TGTGCCAGCAGCGTAGCTACCGGGATAGCGGGGGGCAATGAGCAGTTCTTC. The full variable domain, rest sourced from reference TRBV9 and TRBJ2-1, is DSGVTQTPKHLITATGQRVTLRCSPRSGDLSVYWYQQSLDQGLQFLIQYYNGEERAKGNILERFSAQQFPDLHSELNLSSLELGDSALYFCASSVATGIAGGNEQFFGPGTRLTVL.

The DNA of the CDR3 is TGTGCCAGCGGGAGACAGGGGCCCATGAACACTGAAGCTTTCTTT. Amino acid sequence: CASGRQGPMNTEAFF. The rearrangement joins TRBV27 to TRBJ1-1, with 8 bases aligning to TRBD1. The junction had 8 bases not matched to a gene; V was cut back by 8 bases and J by 0 bases. In germline, CDR1 is MNHEY, CDR2 SMNVEV (reference sequence). The CDR3 totals 15 residues.

The chain couples TRBV24-1 to TRBJ2-3; D is perhaps TRBD2 (6 bases). The CDR3 is made up of 16 amino acids. Germline values: CDR1 KGHDR, CDR2 SFDVKD. Trimming shortened V by 1 base and J by 3 bases, and 13 bases separated the two germline ends. The CDR3 coding sequence is TGTGCCACCAGTGATTTAGCGGGTGGGAAAACAGATACGCAGTATTTT. Translated, it gives CATSDLAGGKTDTQYF.

The V call is TRBV7-9, the J call TRBJ1-3, with D unclear. Per germline, CDR1 SEHNR and CDR2 FQNEAQ (reference sequence). The CDR3 extends over 14 amino acids. V was trimmed by 10 bases and J by 0 bases, leaving 13 bases between them. DNA for the CDR3: TGTGCCATGGGAGGGCGGAACTCTGGAAACACCATATATTTT. The encoded protein is CAMGGRNSGNTIYF.

The chain recombines TRBV3-1 (or the pseudogene TRBV3-2) with TRBJ1-1; 8 positions agree with TRBD1. This CDR3 spans 17 amino acids. Germline trimming cut 2 bases from V and 6 bases from J; bases unmatched to any gene: 14. CDR1 is LGHDT, CDR2 YNNKEL, per germline (reference sequence). This CDR3 reads CASSQRAGGAILSEAFF. As DNA, the CDR3 is TGTGCCAGCAGCCAACGGGCAGGGGGCGCGATCCTTTCTGAAGCTTTCTTT.

This chain links TRBV14 with TRBJ2-1, with 9 bases lining up with TRBD2. The CDR3 loop spans 16 amino acids. Trimming removed 1 base from V and 5 bases from J; junction bases left unmatched: 6. Germline CDR1 reads SGHDN; CDR2 reads FVKESK. The CDR3 loop is CASSQGKIAGDNEQFF. The CDR3 coding sequence is TGTGCCAGCAGCCAAGGGAAAATAGCGGGGGACAATGAGCAGTTCTTC.

The chain employs TRBV13 and TRBJ2-7; 7 bases match TRBD1. V shed 2 bases, J shed 2 bases, and the junction held 3 bases outside the gene matches. Germline CDR1 is PRHDT and CDR2 is FYEKMQ (reference sequence). This CDR3 comprises 14 residues. In DNA, the CDR3 is TGTGCCAGCAGCTTAAACGGACAGGCCTACGAGCAGTACTTC. Protein sequence: CASSLNGQAYEQYF.

The V and J genes are TRBV7-3 and TRBJ2-3, with a tentative D call TRBD2 (6 bases). CDR3 length: 14 amino acids. Looked up from germline, CDR1 is SGHTA and CDR2 is FQGTGA. The V end lost 5 bases, the J end lost 4 bases, and 13 bases lay between the germline ends. CDR3 sequence: CASSPMGGSDTQYF. The CDR3 bases are TGTGCCAGCAGCCCCATGGGGGGTTCAGATACGCAGTATTTT.